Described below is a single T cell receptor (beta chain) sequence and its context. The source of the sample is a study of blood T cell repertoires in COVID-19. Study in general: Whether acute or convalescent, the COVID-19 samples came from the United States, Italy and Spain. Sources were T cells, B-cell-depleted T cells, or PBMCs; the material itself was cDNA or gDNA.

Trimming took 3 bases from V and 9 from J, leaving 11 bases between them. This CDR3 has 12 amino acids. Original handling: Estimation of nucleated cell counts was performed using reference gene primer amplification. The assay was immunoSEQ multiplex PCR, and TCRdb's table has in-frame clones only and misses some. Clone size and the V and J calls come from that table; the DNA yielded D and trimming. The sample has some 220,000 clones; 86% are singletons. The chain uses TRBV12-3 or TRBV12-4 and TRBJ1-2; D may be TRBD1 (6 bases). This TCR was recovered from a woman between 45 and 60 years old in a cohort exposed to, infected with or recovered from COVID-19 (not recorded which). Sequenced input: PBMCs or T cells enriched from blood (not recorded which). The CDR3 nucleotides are TGTGCCAGCAGTTTGACAGGCCGAAGCTACACCTTC. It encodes CASSLTGRSYTF.